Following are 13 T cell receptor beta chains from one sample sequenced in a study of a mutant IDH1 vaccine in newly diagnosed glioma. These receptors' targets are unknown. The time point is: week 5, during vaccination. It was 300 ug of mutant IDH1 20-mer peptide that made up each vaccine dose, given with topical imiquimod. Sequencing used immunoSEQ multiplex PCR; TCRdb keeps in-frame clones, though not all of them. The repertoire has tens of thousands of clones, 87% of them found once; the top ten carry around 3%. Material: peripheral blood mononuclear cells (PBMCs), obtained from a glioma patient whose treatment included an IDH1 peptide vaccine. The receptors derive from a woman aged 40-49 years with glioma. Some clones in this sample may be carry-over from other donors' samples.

The chain's CDR3 is CASSAGPPKGQYF. DNA of the CDR3: TGTGCCAGCTCAGCCGGACCCCCAAAGGGCCAGTACTTC. The chain carries TRBV18 and TRBJ2-5, with D unresolved. Trimming removed 5 bases from V and 10 bases from J, with 17 bases in between. Germline assignment: CDR1 KGHSH and CDR2 LQKENI. The CDR3 has 13 amino acids.

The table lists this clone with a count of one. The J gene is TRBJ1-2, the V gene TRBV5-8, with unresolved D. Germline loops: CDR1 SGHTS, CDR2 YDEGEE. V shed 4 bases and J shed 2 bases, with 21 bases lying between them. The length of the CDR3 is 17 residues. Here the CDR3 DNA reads TGTGCCAGCAGCACGAACAGCGGTTTGCGACCGAACTATGGCTACACCTTC. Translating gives CASSTNSGLRPNYGYTF.

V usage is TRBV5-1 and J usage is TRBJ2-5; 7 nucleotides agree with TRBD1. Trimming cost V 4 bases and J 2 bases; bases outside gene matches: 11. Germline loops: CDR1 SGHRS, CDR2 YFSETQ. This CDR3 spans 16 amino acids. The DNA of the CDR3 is TGCGCCAGCAGCGGGAGAGGGGGCAGAGTTCAAGAGACCCAGTACTTC. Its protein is CASSGRGGRVQETQYF.

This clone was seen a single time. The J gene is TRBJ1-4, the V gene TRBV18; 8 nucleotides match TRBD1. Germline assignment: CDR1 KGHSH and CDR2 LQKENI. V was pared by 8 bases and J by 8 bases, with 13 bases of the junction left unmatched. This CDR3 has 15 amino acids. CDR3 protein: CASRDRSNYIEKLFF. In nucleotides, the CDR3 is TGTGCCAGCCGGGACAGGAGCAACTACATAGAAAAACTGTTTTTT.

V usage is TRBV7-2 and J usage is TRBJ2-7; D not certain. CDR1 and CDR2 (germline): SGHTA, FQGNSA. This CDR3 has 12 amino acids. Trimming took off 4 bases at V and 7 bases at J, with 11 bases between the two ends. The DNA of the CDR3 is TGTGCCAGCAGCTCGACTCGACATGAGCAGTACTTC. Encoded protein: CASSSTRHEQYF.

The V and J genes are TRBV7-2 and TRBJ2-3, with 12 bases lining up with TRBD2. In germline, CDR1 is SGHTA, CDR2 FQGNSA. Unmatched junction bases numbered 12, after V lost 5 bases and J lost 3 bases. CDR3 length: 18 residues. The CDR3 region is CASSPRLAGGIGTDTQYF. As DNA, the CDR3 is TGTGCCAGCAGCCCGCGGCTAGCGGGAGGGATTGGTACAGATACGCAGTATTTT.

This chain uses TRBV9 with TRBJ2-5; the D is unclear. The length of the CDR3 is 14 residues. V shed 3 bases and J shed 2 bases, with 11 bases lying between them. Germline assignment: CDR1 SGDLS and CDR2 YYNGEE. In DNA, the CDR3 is TGTGCCAGCAGCGCCCGGTCGAATCAAGAGACCCAGTACTTC. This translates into CASSARSNQETQYF.

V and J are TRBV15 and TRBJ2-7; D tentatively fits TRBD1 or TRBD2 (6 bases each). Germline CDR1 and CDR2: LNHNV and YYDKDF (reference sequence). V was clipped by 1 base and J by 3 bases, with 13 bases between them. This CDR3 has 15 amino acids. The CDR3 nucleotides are TGTGCCACCAGCAGAGGGTGGGGGGCGAACTACGAGCAGTACTTC. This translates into CATSRGWGANYEQYF.

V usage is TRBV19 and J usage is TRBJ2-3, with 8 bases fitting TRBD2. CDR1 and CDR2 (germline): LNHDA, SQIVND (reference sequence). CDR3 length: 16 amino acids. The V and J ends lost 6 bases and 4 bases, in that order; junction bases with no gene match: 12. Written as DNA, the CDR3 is TGTGCCAGTAGCCCGGCGGGGACTAGGGGGGCAGATACGCAGTATTTT. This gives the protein CASSPAGTRGADTQYF. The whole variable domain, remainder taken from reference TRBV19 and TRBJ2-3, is DGGITQSPKYLFRKEGQNVTLSCEQNLNHDAMYWYRQDPGQGLRLIYYSQIVNDFQKGDIAEGYSVSREKKESFPLTVTSAQKNPTAFYLCASSPAGTRGADTQYFGPGTRLTVL.

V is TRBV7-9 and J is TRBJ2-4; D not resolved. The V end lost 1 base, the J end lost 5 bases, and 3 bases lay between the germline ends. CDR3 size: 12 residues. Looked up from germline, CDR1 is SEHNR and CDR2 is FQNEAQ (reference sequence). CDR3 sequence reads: CASSLEENIQYF. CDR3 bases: TGTGCCAGCAGCTTAGAAGAAAACATTCAGTACTTC.

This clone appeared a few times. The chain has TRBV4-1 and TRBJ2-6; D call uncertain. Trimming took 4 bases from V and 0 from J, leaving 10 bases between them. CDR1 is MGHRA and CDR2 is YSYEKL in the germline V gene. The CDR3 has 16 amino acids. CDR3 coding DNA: TGCGCCAGCAGCCCAAAAAGGACCTCTGGGGCCAACGTCCTGACTTTC. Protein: CASSPKRTSGANVLTF.

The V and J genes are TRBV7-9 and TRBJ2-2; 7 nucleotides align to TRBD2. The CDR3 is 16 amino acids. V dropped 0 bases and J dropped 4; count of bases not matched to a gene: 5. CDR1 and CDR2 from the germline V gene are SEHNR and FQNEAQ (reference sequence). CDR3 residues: CASSLASGSSTGELFF. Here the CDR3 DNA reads TGTGCCAGCAGCTTAGCTAGCGGGTCCTCCACCGGGGAGCTGTTTTTT.

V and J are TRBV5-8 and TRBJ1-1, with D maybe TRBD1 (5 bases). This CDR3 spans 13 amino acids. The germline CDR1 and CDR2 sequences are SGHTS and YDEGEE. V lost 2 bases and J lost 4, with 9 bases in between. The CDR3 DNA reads TGTGCCAGCAGCTTCATAGGGGCCACTGAAGCTTTCTTT. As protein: CASSFIGATEAFF. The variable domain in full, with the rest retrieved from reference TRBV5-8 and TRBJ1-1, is EAGVTQSPTHLIKTRGQQATLRCSPISGHTSVYWYQQALGLGLQFLLWYDEGEERNRGNFPPRFSGRQFPNYSSELNVNALELEDSALYLCASSFIGATEAFFGQGTRLTVV.